The sequence of this T cell receptor (beta chain) was determined in a study of blood T cell repertoires in COVID-19. About the research overall: COVID-19 samples from acute and convalescent phases originated in the United States, Italy and Spain. Sources were T cells, B-cell-depleted T cells, or PBMCs; the material itself was cDNA or gDNA.

Looked up from germline, CDR1 is SNHLY and CDR2 is FYNNEI. The CDR3 covers 14 residues. Trimming left V 7 bases short and J 4 bases short, with 16 bases between. Measured with immunoSEQ multiplex PCR; TCRdb has only the in-frame clones, and not every one. The table includes over 75,000 clones, around nine tenths detected once. The sample consisted of peripheral blood. The chain carries TRBV2 and TRBJ1-1, with TRBD1 as a possible D gene (6 bases). The clonotype originates from a woman of 80 years or more with acute or convalescent COVID-19. The CDR3: CASTDRGAGTEAFF. CDR3 coding DNA: TGTGCCAGCACCGACCGGGGGGCAGGCACTGAAGCTTTCTTT.